These 20 T cell receptor beta chains came from one sample sequenced in a study of T cell repertoires in cytomegalovirus infection. MiXCR was run by TCRdb on the reads, yielding one entry per CDR3 protein. The sample carries around 130,000 distinct CDR3 sequences, roughly 8.2% recorded once. Sequenced: PBMCs. The receptors derive from a human donor in good health (CMV status not recorded). Some clones in this sample may be carry-over from other donors' samples.

This clonotype was seen repeatedly, ten times or more. V usage is TRBV7-3 and J usage is TRBJ2-1, with D unresolved. The CDR3 covers 15 residues. The germline gives CDR1 SGHTA, CDR2 FQGTGA. Trimming stripped 5 bases from V and 7 bases from J, with 18 bases between. CDR3 residues: CASSPNGPSGNEQFF. The CDR3 DNA sequence: TGTGCCAGCAGCCCTAACGGTCCCTCTGGAAATGAGCAGTTCTTC. The variable domain in full, with the rest retrieved from reference TRBV7-3 and TRBJ2-1, is GAGVSQTPSNKVTEKGKYVELRCDPISGHTALYWYRQSLGQGPEFLIYFQGTGAADDSGLPNDRFFAVRPEGSVSTLKIQRTERGDSAVYLCASSPNGPSGNEQFFGPGTRLTVL.

The table lists this clonotype with many counts. The CDR3 spells CASSEAPSYSNQPQHF. As DNA, the CDR3 is TGTGCCAGCAGTGAAGCTCCCAGTTATAGCAATCAGCCCCAGCATTTT. The chain joins TRBV6-1 to TRBJ1-5; D is uncertain. Trimming shortened V by 0 bases and J by 0 bases, and 9 bases separated the two germline ends. CDR1 and CDR2 from the germline V gene are MNHNS and SASEGT. This CDR3 region has 16 residues.

This clonotype showed up many times. This chain joins TRBV6-1 and TRBJ2-2; TRBD1 matches 9 bases. The CDR3 is made up of 14 amino acids. V dropped 6 bases and J dropped 7; count of bases not matched to a gene: 6. Germline V gene sequence: CDR1 MNHNS, CDR2 SASEGT. CDR3 protein: CASSDRGIGGELFF. The CDR3 coding sequence is TGTGCCAGCAGCGACAGGGGGATCGGCGGGGAGCTGTTTTTT.

At least ten counts were recorded for this clonotype. The chain links TRBV28 to TRBJ2-1, with 15 nucleotides matching TRBD2. This CDR3 region has 16 residues. Trimming removed 11 bases from V and 0 bases from J; junction bases left unmatched: 5. Per the germline V gene, CDR1 is MDHEN and CDR2 is SYDVKM. Here the CDR3 reads CAGGTSGGSSYNEQFF. CDR3 nucleotides: TGTGCCGGGGGGACTAGCGGGGGGAGCTCCTACAATGAGCAGTTCTTC.

The DNA of the CDR3 is TGTGCCAGCAGCCTGGGGTCGTACACTGAAGCTTTCTTT. This codes for CASSLGSYTEAFF. The chain joins TRBV7-9 to TRBJ1-1; no firm D call. The CDR3 is 13 residues long. V was pared by 5 bases and J by 3 bases, with 10 bases between. Germline lookup yields CDR1 SEHNR and CDR2 FQNEAQ (reference sequence).

This clonotype has ten or more counts. This chain connects TRBV29-1 to TRBJ2-7; 7 positions match TRBD2. This CDR3 comprises 12 residues. Germline V CDR1 and CDR2: SQVTM, ANQGSEA. V lost 3 bases and J lost 5; bases outside the gene matches: 4. CDR3 sequence: CSVDRGVDEQYF. The CDR3 nucleotides are TGCAGCGTTGATCGGGGGGTCGACGAGCAGTACTTC.

This clonotype was counted only a few times. The rearrangement uses TRBV9 and TRBJ1-4; 9 bases are shared with TRBD1. Losses at the gene ends were 3 bases for V and 5 bases for J; bases not matched to a gene: 2. Per the germline V gene, CDR1 is SGDLS and CDR2 is YYNGEE. The CDR3 contains 14 residues. The CDR3 DNA follows: TGTGCCAGCAGCGCCGGACAGGGGAATGAAAAACTGTTTTTT. Translated: CASSAGQGNEKLFF.

By share of the sample, this clonotype is medium-sized. This sequence joins TRBV6-1 and TRBJ2-1, with D maybe TRBD2 (6 bases). CDR1 is MNHNS and CDR2 is SASEGT in the germline V gene. Trimming removed 2 bases from V and 6 bases from J, with 14 bases in between. CDR3 length: 15 amino acids. In DNA form, the CDR3 reads TGTGCCAGCAGTGAAAGCCAGGGAGGAAGCAATGAGCAGTTCTTC. This codes for CASSESQGGSNEQFF.

This clonotype has a count of ten or more. The chain has TRBV2 and TRBJ1-4; TRBD1 aligns across 10 bases. The CDR3 is made up of 17 amino acids. J was trimmed by 0 bases and V by 8 bases; bases with no gene match: 9. In germline, CDR1 is SNHLY, CDR2 FYNNEI. Here the CDR3 reads CASHWTGGPATNEKLFF. The CDR3 nucleotides read TGTGCCAGCCATTGGACAGGGGGACCGGCAACTAATGAAAAACTGTTTTTT.

This clonotype appeared many times. One junction end disagrees with the germline gene, perhaps due to a read error. The chain carries TRBV28 and TRBJ2-7; D perhaps matches TRBD1 (7 bases). The CDR3 has 12 residues. Germline CDR1 and CDR2: MDHEN and SYDVKM. CDR3 nucleotide sequence: TGTGCCAGCAGTTTAGGAGGGGGCCGGTTTAACTTC. As protein: CASSLGGGRFNF.

This chain connects TRBV4-1 to TRBJ2-2, with 12 bases aligning to TRBD2. This CDR3 comprises 17 residues. The junction had 8 bases not matched to a gene; V was cut back by 5 bases and J by 4 bases. Germline V gives CDR1 MGHRA, CDR2 YSYEKL. CDR3 sequence (DNA): TGCGCCAGCAGCTTTCGACTAGCGGGGGATATCACCGGGGAGCTGTTTTTT. Translating gives CASSFRLAGDITGELFF.

This clonotype has only a few counts. This rearrangement joins TRBV7-7 to TRBJ2-3; 7 bases are shared with TRBD2. With V trimmed by 5 bases and J by 6 bases, 11 bases remained unmatched. The CDR3 spans 15 residues. The germline V gene has CDR1 SSHAT and CDR2 FNYEAQ (reference sequence). CDR3 DNA sequence: TGTGCCAGCAGCCCGTTGGCGGGGGATGCGGATACGCAGTATTTT. This codes for CASSPLAGDADTQYF.

In this sample, this clonotype turned up many times. The CDR3, as DNA: TGTGCCAGCAGCGTCGGGACAGGGCCGAACACTGAAGCTTTCTTT. Protein sequence: CASSVGTGPNTEAFF. The chain combines TRBV9 with TRBJ1-1; 9 bases agree with TRBD1. CDR1 is SGDLS and CDR2 is YYNGEE in the germline V gene. Trimming took 2 bases from V and 1 from J; bases not matched to a gene: 3. This CDR3 spans 15 amino acids.

The sample holds many counts of this clonotype. J is TRBJ2-1 and V is TRBV12-3 or TRBV12-4, with D unclear. There are 12 residues in the CDR3. Between the trimmed V and J ends, which lost 8 bases and 8 bases, there was a span of 13 bases. The CDR3 nucleotides are TGTGCCAGCCATCGAGGAGTCGATGAGCAGTTCTTC. Its translation is CASHRGVDEQFF.

This clonotype was recorded at least ten times. The chain combines TRBV28 with TRBJ1-2; D unclear. Trimming removed 5 bases at V and 5 bases at J, with 21 bases between. There are 16 residues in the CDR3. Germline V gene data show CDR1 as MDHEN and CDR2 as SYDVKM. Here the CDR3 reads CASSPPGGRPAYGYTF. As DNA, the CDR3 is TGTGCCAGCAGTCCTCCCGGCGGACGGCCGGCGTATGGCTACACCTTC.

The chain employs TRBV10-3 and TRBJ1-2, with TRBD1 matching over 7 bases. The V and J ends lost 0 bases and 5 bases, in that order; junction bases with no gene match: 0. Germline CDR1 and CDR2: ENHRY and SYGVKD. This CDR3 region has 13 residues. CDR3 residues: CAISESTGYGYTF. In nucleotides, the CDR3 is TGTGCCATCAGTGAGTCGACAGGGTATGGCTACACCTTC.

This clonotype was detected many times. The genes are TRBV2 and TRBJ1-2; D may be TRBD1 (6 bases). Germline values: CDR1 SNHLY, CDR2 FYNNEI. The CDR3 length is 16 residues. V was cut by 7 bases and J by 6 bases, with 24 bases left in between. CDR3 bases: TGTGCCAGCACCGCGATCTACAGGGCGACTGGCGATGGCTACACCTTC. It specifies CASTAIYRATGDGYTF.

This clonotype showed up many times. This chain joins TRBV12-3 or TRBV12-4 and TRBJ1-5, with 11 bases fitting TRBD1. The CDR3 is 14 residues long. J was trimmed by 4 bases and V by 5 bases; bases with no gene match: 1. The CDR3 nucleotides are TGTGCCAGCAGTGGACAGGGGGCAAATCAGCCCCAGCATTTT. Amino acid sequence: CASSGQGANQPQHF.

This clonotype has a count of ten or more. The gene calls are TRBV28 and TRBJ1-5, with unresolved D. From germline, CDR1 is MDHEN and CDR2 SYDVKM. Trimming removed 3 bases from V and 4 bases from J, with 13 bases in between. CDR3 length: 15 amino acids. CDR3 sequence reads: CASSFLMAKNQPQHF. The CDR3 region has the DNA TGTGCCAGCAGTTTCCTGATGGCGAAGAATCAGCCCCAGCATTTT.

This clonotype came up many times. The chain carries TRBV7-2 and TRBJ2-2, with D possibly matching TRBD2 (6 bases). The CDR3 contains 16 residues. Trimming shortened V by 1 base and J by 7 bases, and 16 bases separated the two germline ends. Germline CDR1 and CDR2: SGHTA and FQGNSA. This chain's CDR3 is CASSLVGTPNGGELFF. The CDR3 DNA follows: TGTGCCAGCAGCTTAGTTGGGACTCCCAACGGCGGGGAGCTGTTTTTT.